Following are 18 T cell receptor beta chains from one sample sequenced in a study of blood T cell repertoires in COVID-19. Profiling relied on immunoSEQ multiplex PCR, and the TCRdb table lists in-frame clones only, not all of them. In the table there are a few hundred thousand clones, around 90% of which are singletons. The specimen sequenced was peripheral blood. The source is a human donor in a cohort sampled during active COVID-19.

The sample holds one count of this clone. The gene calls are TRBV11-2 and TRBJ1-4; D is possibly TRBD1 (6 bases). The germline gives CDR1 SGHAT, CDR2 FQNNGV. The CDR3 runs to 13 residues. Trimming removed 5 bases at V and 7 bases at J, with 11 bases between. CDR3 nucleotide sequence: TGTGCCAGCAGCCCAAACAGGGTTGAAAAACTGTTTTTT. This translates into CASSPNRVEKLFF.

The chain links TRBV27 to TRBJ2-7; TRBD1 might be the D (6 bases). The CDR3 consists of 13 residues. V gave up 5 bases and J gave up 2 bases, with 10 bases separating them. Germline V gives CDR1 MNHEY, CDR2 SMNVEV (reference sequence). DNA for the CDR3: TGTGCCAGCAGTCCCCACAGGGCCTACGAGCAGTACTTC. Translation: CASSPHRAYEQYF.

This clone has a handful of counts. This chain uses TRBV25-1 with TRBJ1-3; no definite D call. V was shortened by 3 bases and J by 1 base, with 7 bases between the two germline ends. CDR3 length equals 14 residues. Germline V gives CDR1 MGHDK, CDR2 SYGVNS. In nucleotides, the CDR3 is TGTGCCAGCAGTGAGCGGGGATCTGGAAACACCATATATTTT. This sequence encodes CASSERGSGNTIYF. The variable domain in full, with the rest retrieved from reference TRBV25-1 and TRBJ1-3, is EADIYQTPRYLVIGTGKKITLECSQTMGHDKMYWYQQDPGMELHLIHYSYGVNSTEKGDLSSESTVSRIRTEHFPLTLESARPSHTSQYLCASSERGSGNTIYFGEGSWLTVV.

The chain joins TRBV7-9 to TRBJ1-3, with TRBD1 as a possible D gene (5 bases). Germline V gene lookup returns CDR1 SEHNR and CDR2 FQNEAQ (reference sequence). V gave up 1 base and J gave up 3 bases, with 7 bases separating them. This CDR3 is built from 14 residues. CDR3 residues: CASSLGQGGNTIYF. The CDR3 DNA reads as TGTGCCAGCAGCTTAGGGCAGGGTGGAAACACCATATATTTT.

As to this clone: This sample includes further DNA sequences coding for the same CDR3. The chain couples TRBV2 to TRBJ2-5, with D unresolved. The ends were cut back, 9 bases at V and 2 bases at J, with 7 bases in the middle. Looked up from germline, CDR1 is SNHLY and CDR2 is FYNNEI. This CDR3 is 11 amino acids long. The CDR3, as DNA: TGTGCCAGTTCGGGTCAAGAGACCCAGTACTTC. Its protein is CASSGQETQYF.

Worth noting for this clone: The sample carries other DNA sequences with the same CDR3. V gene TRBV5-1 combines with J gene TRBJ2-5; tentative D call: TRBD2 (6 bases). The germline V and J ends were trimmed by 2 bases and 0 bases, with 8 bases remaining between them. The germline gives CDR1 SGHRS, CDR2 YFSETQ. The CDR3 loop spans 14 amino acids. The CDR3 is CASSFGGNQETQYF. As DNA, the CDR3 is TGCGCCAGCAGCTTCGGAGGGAACCAAGAGACCCAGTACTTC.

The chain uses TRBV11-3 and TRBJ1-1; 10 positions match TRBD1. V shed 4 bases and J 8 bases; nucleotides not matched to a gene: 10. The CDR3 length is 15 residues. Germline-derived CDR1 and CDR2 are SGHNT and YENEEA. The CDR3 DNA sequence: TGTGCCAGCAGCTCAACATGGGGACAGGGGCGGGAAGCTTTCTTT. It codes for CASSSTWGQGREAFF.

This clone was observed once. The chain recombines TRBV24-1 with TRBJ2-2; D might be TRBD2 (5 bases). The V gene lost 9 bases and the J gene lost 2 bases, with 12 bases spanning the gap. The CDR3 totals 14 residues. Germline CDR1 reads KGHDR; CDR2 reads SFDVKD. CDR3 in DNA: TGTGCCACCTCACCGGGGTCAAACACCGGGGAGCTGTTTTTT. This encodes CATSPGSNTGELFF.

The chain combines TRBV7-2 with TRBJ1-4; D is unclear. The CDR3 consists of 14 residues. Trimming removed 7 bases from V and 8 bases from J, with 17 bases in between. Germline assignment: CDR1 SGHTA and CDR2 FQGNSA. The CDR3 region is CASTAQVGGEKLFF. The CDR3 DNA reads TGTGCCAGCACCGCGCAGGTCGGCGGGGAAAAACTGTTTTTT.

This chain joins TRBV6-6 and TRBJ1-4; D is uncertain. The germline CDR1 and CDR2 sequences are MNHNY and SVGAGI (reference sequence). V was clipped by 8 bases and J by 4 bases, with 5 bases between them. There are 11 residues in the CDR3. The DNA of the CDR3 is TGTGCCAGCTGGCTTAATGAAAAACTGTTTTTT. The encoded protein is CASWLNEKLFF.

V gene TRBV10-3 combines with J gene TRBJ1-4, with 7 bases matching TRBD1. CDR3 length: 14 amino acids. Trimming removed 5 bases from V and 5 bases from J; junction bases left unmatched: 5. The germline CDR1 and CDR2 sequences are ENHRY and SYGVKD. The CDR3 loop reads CAISSQGENEKLFF. CDR3 sequence (DNA): TGTGCCATCAGTTCTCAGGGGGAAAATGAAAAACTGTTTTTT.

This sequence joins TRBV9 and TRBJ1-6; 8 bases agree with TRBD1. With 2 bases clipped from V and 9 bases from J, the junction kept 4 bases outside the gene matches. This CDR3 is built from 14 residues. Per germline, CDR1 SGDLS and CDR2 YYNGEE. CDR3 region: CASSVGQGSSPLHF. For the CDR3, the DNA is TGTGCCAGCAGCGTCGGACAGGGAAGTTCACCCCTCCACTTT.

The chain carries TRBV7-2 and TRBJ2-3; D unresolved. The CDR3 has 17 residues. Per germline, CDR1 SGHTA and CDR2 FQGNSA. V lost 5 bases to trimming and J lost 2 bases, with 20 bases between them. The CDR3 DNA reads as TGTGCCAGCAGCGGATCAATGACTCGACCCTCCACAGATACGCAGTATTTT. Encoded protein: CASSGSMTRPSTDTQYF. Combining the CDR3 with reference TRBV7-2 and TRBJ2-3 gives the whole variable domain GAGVSQSPSNKVTEKGKDVELRCDPISGHTALYWYRQSLGQGLEFLIYFQGNSAPDKSGLPSDRFSAERTGGSVSTLTIQRTQQEDSAVYLCASSGSMTRPSTDTQYFGPGTRLTVL.

The chain combines TRBV5-1 with TRBJ1-1, with TRBD1 identical over 9 bases. Germline-derived CDR1 and CDR2 are SGHRS and YFSETQ. Trimming at V came to 4 bases and at J to 5 bases, leaving 6 bases not matched to a gene. The CDR3 is made up of 14 amino acids. The CDR3 spells CASSRTGEGTEAFF. The CDR3 region has the DNA TGCGCCAGCAGCCGGACAGGGGAGGGTACTGAAGCTTTCTTT.

The rearrangement uses TRBV2 and TRBJ1-5, with 7 bases fitting TRBD1. The CDR3 has 14 amino acids. Germline loops: CDR1 SNHLY, CDR2 FYNNEI. J gave up 4 bases and V 8 bases, and 8 bases lay outside the gene matches. The CDR3 spells CASAGTAFNQPQHF. In DNA, the CDR3 is TGTGCCAGCGCCGGGACAGCCTTTAATCAGCCCCAGCATTTT.

For the CDR3, the DNA is TGTGCCTGCTCCCAGGGGGTATCTAGCTACGAGCAGTACTTC. Residues: CACSQGVSSYEQYF. The chain carries TRBV30 and TRBJ2-7; TRBD1 agrees at 7 bases. Per germline, CDR1 GTSNPN and CDR2 SVGIG (reference sequence). With 6 bases clipped from V and 3 bases from J, the junction kept 11 bases outside the gene matches. This CDR3 is built from 14 residues.

The rearrangement joins TRBV12-3 or TRBV12-4 to TRBJ2-1; 13 bases fit TRBD2. Trimming took 11 bases from V and 7 from J; bases not matched to a gene: 5. The CDR3 runs to 13 residues. The CDR3 region has the DNA TGTGCCTCCCTGACTAGCGGGGGGAATGAGCAGTTCTTC. Amino acids: CASLTSGGNEQFF.

V usage is TRBV3-1 (or the pseudogene TRBV3-2) and J usage is TRBJ2-5; maybe TRBD1 (7 bases). This CDR3 has 14 residues. V lost 4 bases and J lost 1, with 10 bases in between. Per germline, CDR1 LGHDT and CDR2 YNNKEL (reference sequence). This CDR3 reads CASSPGGIQETQYF. CDR3 coding DNA: TGTGCCAGCAGCCCAGGGGGGATCCAAGAGACCCAGTACTTC.